This TCR beta chain was found in a study of blood T cell repertoires in COVID-19. Germline V CDR1 and CDR2: MNHNS, SASEGT. The CDR3 contains 15 residues. The V gene lost 7 bases and the J gene lost 3 bases, with 13 bases spanning the gap. Here immunoSEQ multiplex PCR was the method, and the copy in TCRdb shows in-frame clones only, minus some. This sample has about 47,000 clones; roughly 69% occur once, and the top ten carry 6.2%. Sequenced sample: peripheral blood. V is TRBV6-1 and J is TRBJ2-6; D is unresolved. The clonotype originates from a man aged 80 or over with acute or convalescent COVID-19. The CDR3 region is CASKETELGANVLTF. For the CDR3, the DNA is TGTGCCAGCAAGGAGACTGAACTTGGGGCCAACGTCCTGACTTTC.